This T cell receptor (beta chain) was observed in a study of blood T cell repertoires in COVID-19. The V end lost 0 bases, the J end lost 8 bases, and 7 bases lay between the germline ends. Looked up from germline, CDR1 is DFQATT and CDR2 is SNEGSKA (reference sequence). The CDR3 sequence is 11 residues long. Sequencing was performed with immunoSEQ multiplex PCR; in TCRdb, only in-frame clones are kept and a portion is missing. The sample yields some 250,000 clones, roughly 90% seen once. Everyone who took part was roughly 18 to 89 years old, and they came from 24 US areas. Sequencing used PBMCs or T cells enriched from blood (not recorded which). This clonotype was sampled from a woman aged 35 to 49 with acute COVID-19. The genes are TRBV20-1 and TRBJ1-1; D is undetermined. CDR3 loop: CSAREMQEAFF. The CDR3 DNA reads TGCAGTGCTAGAGAGATGCAGGAAGCTTTCTTT.